The 24 T cell receptor beta chains given below trace back to one sample, sequenced in a study of tumor T cells in aggressive B-cell lymphoma. Clones were read by immunoSEQ multiplex PCR, and TCRdb kept only the in-frame ones, dropping some. The sample has about 1,900 clones, roughly nine tenths seen once. The specimen was tumor tissue. The source of these receptors is an adult with diffuse large B cell lymphoma.

The rearrangement uses TRBV10-3 and TRBJ2-3; TRBD2 matches 9 bases. CDR3 length equals 17 residues. V lost 4 bases and J lost 4; bases outside the gene matches: 12. CDR1 and CDR2 (germline): ENHRY, SYGVKD. CDR3 in amino acids: CAISAKRGLAGPDTQYF. DNA of the CDR3: TGTGCCATCAGTGCAAAGCGGGGACTAGCCGGGCCAGATACGCAGTATTTT.

This sequence joins TRBV2 and TRBJ2-3, with a tentative D call TRBD1 (6 bases). From germline, CDR1 is SNHLY and CDR2 FYNNEI. The CDR3 totals 13 residues. Trimming took 4 bases from V and 5 from J, leaving 10 bases between them. The CDR3 region has the DNA TGTGCCAGCAGTGGGGGGCGACGAGATACGCAGTATTTT. As protein: CASSGGRRDTQYF.

The CDR3 is CASSFQGLGANVLTF. The CDR3, as DNA: TGCGCCAGCAGCTTTCAGGGACTTGGGGCCAACGTCCTGACTTTC. The V and J genes are TRBV5-1 and TRBJ2-6; D might be TRBD2 (6 bases). This CDR3 spans 15 amino acids. The germline V gene has CDR1 SGHRS and CDR2 YFSETQ. Trimming took 2 bases from V and 3 from J, leaving 9 bases between them. The full variable domain, completed using reference TRBV5-1 and TRBJ2-6, is KAGVTQTPRYLIKTRGQQVTLSCSPISGHRSVSWYQQTPGQGLQFLFEYFSETQRNKGNFPGRFSGRQFSNSRSEMNVSTLELGDSALYLCASSFQGLGANVLTFGAGSRLTVL.

The CDR3 nucleotides are TGTGCCAGCAGCCAAGGGCAACAGGGTTATGGCTACACCTTC. Amino acids: CASSQGQQGYGYTF. The gene calls are TRBV4-2 and TRBJ1-2; possible D gene TRBD1, 6 bases. CDR3 length equals 14 residues. Germline CDR1 and CDR2: LGHNA and YNFKEQ. The V end was cut by 1 base, the J end by 5 bases, with 11 bases between.

This clone appeared a few times. The rearrangement uses TRBV6-5 and TRBJ1-1; D possibly corresponds to TRBD1 (5 bases). V was cut by 2 bases and J by 1 base, with 5 bases left in between. The CDR3 is 13 residues long. Germline lookup yields CDR1 MNHEY and CDR2 SVGAGI. The chain's CDR3 is CASSYTGNTEAFF. The DNA of the CDR3 is TGTGCCAGCAGTTACACAGGGAACACTGAAGCTTTCTTT.

This sequence joins TRBV25-1 and TRBJ1-2; D might be TRBD1 (5 bases). Germline V CDR1 and CDR2: MGHDK, SYGVNS. The CDR3 is 11 residues long. Trimming shortened V by 6 bases and J by 7 bases, and 9 bases separated the two germline ends. Written as DNA, the CDR3 is TGTGCCAGCAGGGGGCCTGGTGGCTACACCTTC. It specifies CASRGPGGYTF.

The rearrangement uses TRBV2 and TRBJ2-7; 7 nucleotides align to TRBD1. Germline V gives CDR1 SNHLY, CDR2 FYNNEI. This CDR3 contains 14 residues. V trimming: 8 bases; J trimming: 3 bases; junction bases outside the gene matches: 10. The chain's CDR3 is CASSDRVPIYEQYF. The CDR3, as DNA: TGTGCCAGCTCCGACAGGGTGCCTATCTACGAGCAGTACTTC. Complete variable domain (other parts from reference TRBV2 and TRBJ2-7): EPEVTQTPSHQVTQMGQEVILRCVPISNHLYFYWYRQILGQKVEFLVSFYNNEISEKSEIFDDQFSVERPDGSNFTLKIRSTKLEDSAMYFCASSDRVPIYEQYFGPGTRLTVT.

The rearrangement joins TRBV5-1 to TRBJ2-1, with TRBD1 matching over 8 bases. CDR3 length equals 17 residues. CDR1 and CDR2 (germline): SGHRS, YFSETQ. V gave up 4 bases and J gave up 1 base; unmatched junction bases: 10. The CDR3 nucleotides read TGCGCCAGCAGCGGAACGATGGACAGGGTGTCCTACAATGAGCAGTTCTTC. It encodes CASSGTMDRVSYNEQFF.

The rearrangement joins TRBV4-1 to TRBJ2-7; 10 bases agree with TRBD1. V shed 4 bases, J shed 5 bases, and the junction held 5 bases outside the gene matches. This CDR3 is 14 amino acids long. Germline CDR1 and CDR2: MGHRA and YSYEKL. In nucleotides, the CDR3 is TGCGCCAGCAGCCGGACAGGGGGTATCAACGAGCAGTACTTC. This codes for CASSRTGGINEQYF.

For this clone: A junction boundary mismatches the germline segment, possibly from a read error. V usage is TRBV9 and J usage is TRBJ1-1; 9 bases fit TRBD1. Germline assignment: CDR1 SGDLS and CDR2 YYNGEE. CDR3 size: 14 residues. The CDR3 DNA sequence: TGTGTCAGCAGCCGGACAGGGGTCGTCACTGAAGCTTTCTTT. Its translation: CVSSRTGVVTEAFF.

A word on this clone: An end of the junction does not agree with germline; a read error may underlie this. V is TRBV9 and J is TRBJ2-2; D possibly corresponds to TRBD2 (5 bases). Germline V CDR1 and CDR2: SGDLS, YYNGEE. The CDR3 consists of 14 residues. The CDR3 sequence is CASKATYEHRGAVF. The CDR3 bases are TGTGCCAGCAAAGCGACGTACGAACACCGGGGAGCTGTTTTT.

The table lists this clone with a count of one. This chain joins TRBV7-2 and TRBJ2-3, with a weak D call TRBD2 (7 bases). The V and J ends lost 9 bases and 3 bases respectively, with 19 bases between them. The germline V gene encodes CDR1 SGHTA and CDR2 FQGNSA. This CDR3 is built from 15 residues. The chain's CDR3 is CASSEGGTTTDTQYF. The CDR3 DNA reads as TGTGCCAGTAGCGAGGGGGGGACGACAACAGATACGCAGTATTTT.

The genes are TRBV4-1 and TRBJ1-5; TRBD1 matches at 7 bases. The V and J ends lost 0 bases and 6 bases, in that order; junction bases with no gene match: 5. This CDR3 contains 15 residues. From germline, CDR1 is MGHRA and CDR2 YSYEKL. The DNA of the CDR3 is TGCGCCAGCAGCCAAGAACAGGGGTACGTTCAGCCCCAGCATTTT. Amino acids: CASSQEQGYVQPQHF.

The V call is TRBV28, the J call TRBJ2-5, with D possibly being TRBD2 (5 bases). The J call is doubtful: the DNA matches TRBJ2-7 better. Germline loops: CDR1 MDHEN, CDR2 SYDVKM. The CDR3 length is 12 residues. This CDR3 reads CASSLRAYEQYF. The CDR3 coding sequence is TGTGCCAGCAGTTTGCGGGCCTACGAGCAGTACTTC.

This clone was seen only a few times. J is TRBJ2-2 and V is TRBV6-5; possible D gene TRBD1, 5 bases. There are 13 residues in the CDR3. From germline, CDR1 is MNHEY and CDR2 SVGAGI. With 7 bases removed from V and 1 base from J, the gap between germline ends came to 7 bases. The CDR3 region is CASNTGNTGELFF. The CDR3 coding sequence is TGTGCCAGCAATACAGGGAACACCGGGGAGCTGTTTTTT.

Turning to this clone: One end of the junction does not line up with germline, which may come from a read error. The chain combines TRBV6-5 with TRBJ1-6, with D maybe TRBD1 (5 bases). Germline-derived CDR1 and CDR2 are MNHEY and SVGAGI. The CDR3 has 14 residues. The CDR3 nucleotides are TGTGCCAGCAGCAGGGTTAATAGGGATTCACCCTTCCACTTT. Its protein product is CASSRVNRDSPFHF.

V gene TRBV2 combines with J gene TRBJ2-1, with D perhaps TRBD1 (5 bases). Germline V gene data show CDR1 as SNHLY and CDR2 as FYNNEI. Trimming removed 7 bases at V and 3 bases at J, with 13 bases between. CDR3 length: 14 residues. In DNA form, the CDR3 reads TGTGCCAGCAATGATGGGGCAAACTACAATGAGCAGTTCTTC. Translated, it gives CASNDGANYNEQFF.

The CDR3 is CASSPTSGRVLDTQYF. The CDR3, as DNA: TGTGCCAGTAGCCCGACCAGCGGGAGGGTTTTAGATACGCAGTATTTT. This sequence joins TRBV19 and TRBJ2-3, with TRBD2 matching over 10 bases. The J segment lost 5 bases and the V segment lost 6 bases, leaving 11 bases of the junction unmatched. Germline CDR1 reads LNHDA; CDR2 reads SQIVND (reference sequence). The CDR3 totals 16 residues.

The genes are TRBV7-9 and TRBJ2-7; the match to TRBD2 covers 14 bases. CDR3 length: 15 amino acids. Germline CDR1 is SEHNR and CDR2 is FQNEAQ (reference sequence). J was trimmed by 5 bases and V by 7 bases; bases with no gene match: 7. The CDR3 reads CASNLGLAGDDEQYF. In DNA, the CDR3 is TGTGCCAGCAACTTGGGACTAGCGGGAGACGACGAGCAGTACTTC.

CDR3 sequence: CASSRTGGSSGANVLTF. CDR3 nucleotide sequence: TGTGCCAGCAGCCGGACAGGGGGGAGCTCTGGGGCCAACGTCCTGACTTTC. The chain employs TRBV5-4 and TRBJ2-6; 10 bases are shared with TRBD1. V lost 4 bases to trimming and J lost 0 bases; unmatched junction nucleotides: 4. The CDR3 spans 17 residues. Germline-derived CDR1 and CDR2 are SGHNT and YYREEE (reference sequence). The full variable domain, rest sourced from reference TRBV5-4 and TRBJ2-6, is ETGVTQSPTHLIKTRGQQVTLRCSSQSGHNTVSWYQQALGQGPQFIFQYYREEENGRGNFPPRFSGLQFPNYSSELNVNALELDDSALYLCASSRTGGSSGANVLTFGAGSRLTVL.

The gene calls are TRBV4-2 and TRBJ2-7, with D possibly being TRBD1 (6 bases). Germline loops: CDR1 LGHNA, CDR2 YNFKEQ. Deletions cut 4 bases from V and 0 bases from J, with 19 bases between. The length of the CDR3 is 17 residues. The CDR3 nucleotides read TGTGCCAGCAGCCGAAGGGCAGACCAGGGGAGCTCCTACGAGCAGTACTTC. Encoded protein: CASSRRADQGSSYEQYF.

This clone is labeled as hyperexpanded. The same CDR3 is also encoded by other DNA sequences in this sample. The gene calls are TRBV28 and TRBJ1-4; a weak D match, TRBD1 (6 bases). Trimming took 3 bases from V and 7 from J, leaving 12 bases between them. CDR1 and CDR2 from the germline V gene are MDHEN and SYDVKM. The CDR3 totals 14 residues. The CDR3 DNA is TGTGCCAGCAGTTTCTGGGAAGGGGGTGAAAAACTGTTTTTT. Residues: CASSFWEGGEKLFF.

The chain has TRBV4-1 and TRBJ1-2; weak D call: TRBD1 (6 bases). Trimming cost V 4 bases and J 2 bases, with 11 bases left between them. The germline V gene has CDR1 MGHRA and CDR2 YSYEKL. CDR3 length: 14 amino acids. CDR3 bases: TGCGCCAGCAGCCTCGGACAGACCAACTATGGCTACACCTTC. Protein sequence: CASSLGQTNYGYTF.

The chain carries TRBV30 and TRBJ2-3, with 7 bases matching TRBD2. The CDR3 runs 14 residues. Germline trimming cut 0 bases from V and 5 bases from J; bases unmatched to any gene: 5. The germline CDR1 and CDR2 sequences are GTSNPN and SVGIG (reference sequence). The CDR3 DNA follows: TGTGCCTGGAGTGTACGGGAGGTTGGAGATACGCAGTATTTT. This codes for CAWSVREVGDTQYF.